These 15 T cell receptor beta chains were all obtained from the same sample, sequenced in a study of tumor-infiltrating lymphocytes in primary liver carcinoma. Total RNA (around 500 ng) served as template for TCR beta cDNA synthesis primed by a constant-region primer. Sequencing libraries for TCR beta derived from three nested multiplex PCR rounds that used slightly modified ARM-PCR. Running around 10 cycles apiece, the first two PCR rounds relied on TRBV1-TRBV30 forward primers together with a C-beta reverse primer. TCRdb ran MiXCR on the multiplex PCR reads and lists one entry per CDR3 protein. This sample has 180,000 or so distinct CDR3 sequences; 50% to 75% occur once, and the top ten carry around 68%. Out of unsorted whole blood came the blood RNA, and germline DNA was extracted as well. The specimen was peripheral blood. Source of these receptors: a man aged 40-50 years with primary liver carcinoma and hepatitis B virus infection.

A note on this clonotype: The junction departs from the called germline gene at one end, perhaps through a read error. V usage is TRBV11-2 and J usage is TRBJ2-1; the D gene could be TRBD1 or TRBD2 (5 bases each). This CDR3 region has 16 residues. CDR1 and CDR2 (germline): SGHAT, FQNNGV. CDR3 bases: TGTGCCGGCAGCCAGCTGTGGACTCCCCTAGGGGATGAGCAGTTCTTC. Its translation is CAGSQLWTPLGDEQFF.

The genes are TRBV24-1 and TRBJ2-3, with unresolved D. V was cut by 3 bases and J by 3 bases, with 15 bases left in between. Germline lookup yields CDR1 KGHDR and CDR2 SFDVKD. The CDR3 totals 16 residues. The CDR3 here is CATSDHGPPATDTQYF. CDR3 nucleotides: TGTGCCACCAGTGATCACGGACCCCCCGCGACAGATACGCAGTATTTT.

As to this clonotype: A read error may produce the germline difference seen at one junction end. The rearrangement joins TRBV6-1 to TRBJ2-1, with D possibly being TRBD1 or TRBD2 (5 bases each). The CDR3 loop spans 13 amino acids. Per the germline V gene, CDR1 is MNHNS and CDR2 is SASEGT. Here the CDR3 reads CASRDTLANGQFF. CDR3 sequence (DNA): TGTGCCAGCAGGGACACGCTAGCCAATGGGCAGTTCTTC.

The gene calls are TRBV6-1 and TRBJ2-6; tentatively, D is TRBD1 (6 bases). This CDR3 contains 17 residues. Germline V CDR1 and CDR2: MNHNS, SASEGT. Trimming left V 3 bases short and J 4 bases short, with 16 bases between. CDR3: CASSDWGHYEGANVLTF. The DNA of the CDR3 is TGTGCCAGCAGTGATTGGGGGCATTATGAGGGGGCCAACGTCCTGACTTTC.

Concerning this clonotype: One end of the junction fails to match germline, which may point to a read error. The chain is built from TRBV11-2 and TRBJ2-1, with D unclear. CDR3 length: 16 amino acids. Germline V gene sequence: CDR1 SGHAT, CDR2 FQNNGV. CDR3 coding DNA: TGTGCCATCAGCTTGGATATCAGACAAGCCATGGGTGAGCAGTTTTTC. This codes for CAISLDIRQAMGEQFF.

Only a few counts were recorded for this clonotype. The chain recombines TRBV29-1 with TRBJ2-1; D perhaps matches TRBD2 (5 bases). In germline, CDR1 is SQVTM, CDR2 ANQGSEA. The CDR3 is 12 residues long. Deletions cut 7 bases from V and 8 bases from J, with 15 bases between. CDR3 DNA: TGCAGCGCTGACCCCCCCGGGGATGAGCAGTTCTTC. Translation gives CSADPPGDEQFF.

There are a few counts of this clonotype. This chain connects TRBV10-3 to TRBJ1-2; D might be TRBD1 (5 bases). V lost 6 bases and J 8 bases, leaving 10 bases between the germline ends. Germline CDR1 ENHRY, CDR2 SYGVKD. The CDR3 runs 11 residues. CDR3 in amino acids: CAISRDGGYTF. The CDR3, as DNA: TGTGCCATCAGCAGGGACGGCGGCTACACCTTC.

At least ten counts were recorded for this clonotype. J is TRBJ2-5 and V is TRBV11-2; tentatively, D is TRBD1 (7 bases). V lost 1 base to trimming and J lost 5 bases, with 11 bases between them. Looked up from germline, CDR1 is SGHAT and CDR2 is FQNNGV. The CDR3 has 14 residues. CDR3 region: CASSLAQGRETQYF. For the CDR3, the DNA is TGTGCCAGCAGCTTAGCACAGGGGAGGGAGACCCAGTACTTC.

This clonotype was observed many times. J is TRBJ2-7 and V is TRBV11-2; D is unresolved. Germline-derived CDR1 and CDR2 are SGHAT and FQNNGV. The CDR3 consists of 13 residues. V was cut by 3 bases and J by 1 base, with 7 bases left in between. CDR3 sequence reads: CASSFGSSYEQYF. CDR3 coding DNA: TGTGCCAGCAGCTTCGGGTCTTCCTACGAGCAGTACTTC. The whole variable domain, remainder taken from reference TRBV11-2 and TRBJ2-7, is EAGVAQSPRYKIIEKRQSVAFWCNPISGHATLYWYQQILGQGPKLLIQFQNNGVVDDSQLPKDRFSAERLKGVDSTLKIQPAKLEDSAVYLCASSFGSSYEQYFGPGTRLTVT.

Of note for this clonotype: The junction departs from germline at one end; a sequencing error may be responsible. The chain is built from TRBV11-2 and TRBJ2-1; D remains unclear. The germline V gene encodes CDR1 SGHAT and CDR2 FQNNGV. The CDR3 extends over 11 amino acids. The CDR3 is CASGLNNEQFF. As DNA, the CDR3 is TGTGCCAGCGGCTTGAACAACGAGCAGTTCTTC.

The table lists this clonotype with many counts. The chain employs TRBV6-1 and TRBJ2-5, with D perhaps matching TRBD1 (6 bases). From germline, CDR1 is MNHNS and CDR2 SASEGT. The CDR3 covers 11 residues. With 10 bases removed from V and 3 bases from J, the gap between germline ends came to 9 bases. CDR3 loop: CAIYREETQYF. CDR3 bases: TGTGCCATATACAGGGAAGAGACCCAGTACTTC.

Concerning this clonotype: Given the absence of the conserved phenylalanine or tryptophan at the CDR3 end, a read error is likely. V and J are TRBV7-9 and TRBJ2-1, with 8 bases identical to TRBD2. V lost 6 bases, J lost 5 bases, and 6 bases stayed unmatched. Germline CDR1 SEHNR, CDR2 FQNEAQ (reference sequence). The CDR3 loop spans 14 amino acids. The CDR3 loop reads CASSLVTSDNEQFL. CDR3 nucleotide sequence: TGTGCCAGCAGTCTAGTGACTAGCGACAATGAGCAGTTCCTC.

This chain connects TRBV12-3 or TRBV12-4 to TRBJ2-7, with a possible D match to TRBD1 (5 bases). V lost 1 base and J lost 6, with 13 bases in between. The CDR3 totals 14 residues. CDR3 protein: CASSLGTRLGEQYF. CDR3 nucleotides: TGTGCCAGCAGTTTAGGGACAAGGTTGGGCGAGCAGTACTTC.

CDR3 sequence reads: CASSPWTSGRAGANVLTF. Here the CDR3 DNA reads TGTGCCAGCAGTCCCTGGACTAGCGGGAGAGCGGGGGCCAACGTCCTGACTTTC. The rearrangement joins TRBV6-6 to TRBJ2-6; TRBD2 matches at 13 bases. CDR1 is MNHNY and CDR2 is SVGAGI in the germline V gene (reference sequence). This CDR3 region has 18 residues. V lost 5 bases to trimming and J lost 4 bases; unmatched junction nucleotides: 8.

The chain is built from TRBV7-8 and TRBJ2-7; the D gene is possibly TRBD2 (5 bases). V was clipped by 4 bases and J by 0 bases, with 10 bases between them. Per the germline V gene, CDR1 is SGHVS and CDR2 is FQNEAQ. There are 14 residues in the CDR3. CDR3 bases: TGTGCCAGCAGCTCAGGAGGTACCTCCTACGAGCAGTACTTC. Encoded protein: CASSSGGTSYEQYF.